The next 12 T cell receptor beta chains were all read from a single sample in a study of T cells after yellow fever vaccination. TCRdb re-called the 5' RACE reads with MiXCR, one entry per CDR3 protein. The sample records around 500,000 distinct CDR3 sequences, about a fifth being singletons. This material consisted of PBMCs, taken roughly 23 days after the first yellow fever vaccination. The receptor set was obtained from a young man who received the YFV17D yellow fever vaccine.

This clonotype occurred a few times. The J gene is TRBJ1-4, the V gene TRBV6-5, with TRBD1 matching 7 bases. This CDR3 comprises 14 residues. CDR1 and CDR2 from the germline V gene are MNHEY and SVGAGI. Trimming removed 2 bases from V and 7 bases from J; junction bases left unmatched: 4. The CDR3 protein is CASSYNRGGEKLFF. The DNA of the CDR3 is TGTGCCAGCAGTTACAACAGGGGTGGTGAAAAACTGTTTTTT.

This clonotype was detected once. The V and J genes are TRBV6-1 and TRBJ2-7; the D gene is possibly TRBD1 (5 bases). The CDR3 is 14 amino acids. Germline-derived CDR1 and CDR2 are MNHNS and SASEGT. Trimming took 10 bases from V and 6 from J, leaving 22 bases between them. CDR3 DNA: TGTGCCACTTGTTCCCAGCCTCAGGGTCGCGAGCAGTACTTC. This translates into CATCSQPQGREQYF.

This clonotype was seen only a few times. The chain links TRBV10-3 to TRBJ2-3, with 9 bases that match TRBD1. The V and J ends lost 0 bases and 7 bases, in that order; junction bases with no gene match: 2. Germline V CDR1 and CDR2: ENHRY, SYGVKD. The CDR3 covers 14 residues. The CDR3 coding sequence is TGTGCCATCAGTGAGTCGGGACAGGGATATACGCAGTATTTT. Protein sequence: CAISESGQGYTQYF.

This chain connects TRBV3-1 to TRBJ2-1; maybe TRBD1 (5 bases). The ends were cut back, 0 bases at V and 11 bases at J, with 8 bases in the middle. This CDR3 has 12 amino acids. The germline V gene encodes CDR1 LGHDT and CDR2 YNNKEL (reference sequence). CDR3 region: CASSQEQEKQFF. In nucleotides, the CDR3 is TGTGCCAGCAGCCAAGAACAGGAAAAGCAGTTCTTC.

This chain links TRBV6-5 with TRBJ2-3, with no clear D. The germline V gene encodes CDR1 MNHEY and CDR2 SVGAGI. Trimming removed 6 bases at V and 6 bases at J, with 10 bases between. This CDR3 spans 12 amino acids. Written as DNA, the CDR3 is TGTGCCAGCAGAAACACTGTGGATACGCAGTATTTT. Amino acid sequence: CASRNTVDTQYF.

Only a few counts were recorded for this clonotype. V is TRBV5-8 and J is TRBJ2-1; 9 bases are a match to TRBD1. Germline V lookup: CDR1 SGHTS, CDR2 YDEGEE. V shed 3 bases, J shed 9 bases, and the junction held 10 bases outside the gene matches. The CDR3 contains 15 residues. The CDR3 DNA reads as TGTGCCAGCAGCTCCGAGTGGGGACAGGGCGGTGAGCAGTTCTTC. Encoded protein: CASSSEWGQGGEQFF.

The V and J genes are TRBV2 and TRBJ2-7; 7 nucleotides line up with TRBD2. Germline assignment: CDR1 SNHLY and CDR2 FYNNEI. V lost 8 bases and J lost 6; bases outside the gene matches: 16. The CDR3 has 15 amino acids. The CDR3 region has the DNA TGTGCCAGCTCTCCCGGGAGGACCTCGCCCCGCGAGCAGTACGTC. Protein: CASSPGRTSPREQYV.

A few counts support this clonotype. The chain recombines TRBV28 with TRBJ1-5; 7 bases match TRBD1. V shed 4 bases and J 0 bases; nucleotides not matched to a gene: 0. CDR1 and CDR2 (germline): MDHEN, SYDVKM. The length of the CDR3 is 14 residues. The CDR3 reads CASSSGGSNQPQHF. The CDR3 DNA is TGTGCCAGCAGTTCAGGGGGTAGCAATCAGCCCCAGCATTTT.

The V call is TRBV4-3, the J call TRBJ2-3; a weak D match, TRBD2 (5 bases). V dropped 4 bases and J dropped 5 bases, with 13 bases sitting between them. Germline-derived CDR1 and CDR2 are LGHNA and YSLEER. This CDR3 is 14 amino acids long. In DNA form, the CDR3 reads TGCGCCAGCAGCCCAACCCCGGGGATAGATACGCAGTATTTT. It codes for CASSPTPGIDTQYF.

A few counts support this clonotype. The genes are TRBV20-1 and TRBJ2-1; D gene uncertain. The germline V and J ends were trimmed by 3 bases and 3 bases, with 9 bases remaining between them. This CDR3 comprises 13 residues. Germline values: CDR1 DFQATT, CDR2 SNEGSKA (reference sequence). The DNA of the CDR3 is TGCAGTGCTAGTCTGGCTAGCTACAATGAGCAGTTCTTC. Translating it yields CSASLASYNEQFF.

This clonotype came up many times. This chain uses TRBV20-1 with TRBJ1-1; 7 nucleotides align to TRBD1. V lost 6 bases and J lost 3; bases outside the gene matches: 7. Germline loops: CDR1 DFQATT, CDR2 SNEGSKA (reference sequence). The CDR3 contains 13 residues. The CDR3 loop reads CSARSDRDTEAFF. CDR3 nucleotide sequence: TGCAGTGCCCGCAGTGACAGGGACACTGAAGCTTTCTTT.

The rearrangement uses TRBV28 and TRBJ1-1; D remains ambiguous. CDR1 is MDHEN, CDR2 SYDVKM, per germline. CDR3 length: 12 amino acids. V lost 6 bases and J lost 0, with 5 bases in between. The CDR3, as DNA: TGTGCCAGCAGGCTGGTGAACACTGAAGCTTTCTTT. Translated, it gives CASRLVNTEAFF.